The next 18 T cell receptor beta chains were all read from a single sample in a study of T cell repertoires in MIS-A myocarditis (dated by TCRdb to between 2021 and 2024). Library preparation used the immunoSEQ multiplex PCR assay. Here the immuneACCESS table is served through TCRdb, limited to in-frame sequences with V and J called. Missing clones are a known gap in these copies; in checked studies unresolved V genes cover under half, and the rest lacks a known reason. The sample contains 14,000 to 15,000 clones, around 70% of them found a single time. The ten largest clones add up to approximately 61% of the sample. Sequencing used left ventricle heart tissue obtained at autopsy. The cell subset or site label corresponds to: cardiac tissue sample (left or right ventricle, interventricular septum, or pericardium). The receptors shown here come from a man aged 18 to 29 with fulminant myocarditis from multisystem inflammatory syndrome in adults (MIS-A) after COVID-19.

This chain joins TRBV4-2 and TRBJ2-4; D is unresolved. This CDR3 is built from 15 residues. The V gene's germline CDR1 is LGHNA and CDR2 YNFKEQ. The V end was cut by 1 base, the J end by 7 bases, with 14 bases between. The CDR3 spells CASSQALGLGNIQYF. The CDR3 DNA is TGTGCCAGCAGCCAAGCCCTGGGCCTGGGGAACATTCAGTACTTC.

In nucleotides, the CDR3 is TGTGCCAGCACCAAATCCGGGAGGGCCTTAGATACGCAGTATTTT. Translation gives CASTKSGRALDTQYF. This chain joins TRBV9 and TRBJ2-3, with 8 bases that match TRBD2. The CDR3 spans 15 residues. Germline V gene data show CDR1 as SGDLS and CDR2 as YYNGEE. The J segment lost 5 bases and the V segment lost 6 bases, leaving 11 bases of the junction unmatched. Filled out from reference TRBV9 and TRBJ2-3, the complete variable domain reads DSGVTQTPKHLITATGQRVTLRCSPRSGDLSVYWYQQSLDQGLQFLIQYYNGEERAKGNILERFSAQQFPDLHSELNLSSLELGDSALYFCASTKSGRALDTQYFGPGTRLTVL.

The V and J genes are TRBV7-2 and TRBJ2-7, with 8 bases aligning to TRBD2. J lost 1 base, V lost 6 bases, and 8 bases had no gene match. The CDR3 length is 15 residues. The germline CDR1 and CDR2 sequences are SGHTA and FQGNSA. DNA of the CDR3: TGTGCCAGCAGTTATGGACTAGCTCAGTCCTACGAGCAGTACTTC. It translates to CASSYGLAQSYEQYF.

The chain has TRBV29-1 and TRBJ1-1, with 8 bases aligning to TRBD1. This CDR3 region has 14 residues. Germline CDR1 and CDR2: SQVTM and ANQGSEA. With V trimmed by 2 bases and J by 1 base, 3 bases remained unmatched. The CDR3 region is CSVERGQENTEAFF. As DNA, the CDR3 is TGCAGCGTTGAAAGGGGACAGGAGAACACTGAAGCTTTCTTT. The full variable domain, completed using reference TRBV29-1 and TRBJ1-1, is SAVISQKPSRDICQRGTSLTIQCQVDSQVTMMFWYRQQPGQSLTLIATANQGSEATYESGFVIDKFPISRPNLTFSTLTVSNMSPEDSSIYLCSVERGQENTEAFFGQGTRLTVV.

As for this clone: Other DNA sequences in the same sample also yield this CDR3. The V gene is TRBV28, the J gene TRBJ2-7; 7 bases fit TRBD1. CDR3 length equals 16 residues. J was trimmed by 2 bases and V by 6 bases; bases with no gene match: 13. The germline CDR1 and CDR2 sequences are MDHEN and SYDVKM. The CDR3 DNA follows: TGTGCCAGCAGCCACCCTTCTTGGACAGGCGCCTACGAGCAGTACTTC. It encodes CASSHPSWTGAYEQYF.

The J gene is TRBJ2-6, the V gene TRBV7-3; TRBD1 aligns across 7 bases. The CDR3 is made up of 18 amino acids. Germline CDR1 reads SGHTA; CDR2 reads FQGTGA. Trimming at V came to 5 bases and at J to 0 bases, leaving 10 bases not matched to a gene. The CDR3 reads CASSRTGTANSGANVLTF. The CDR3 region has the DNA TGTGCCAGCAGCCGTACCGGGACAGCCAACTCTGGGGCCAACGTCCTGACTTTC.

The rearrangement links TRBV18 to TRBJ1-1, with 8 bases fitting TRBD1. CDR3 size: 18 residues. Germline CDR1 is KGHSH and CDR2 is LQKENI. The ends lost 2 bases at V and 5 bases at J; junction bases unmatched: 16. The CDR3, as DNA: TGTGCCAGCTCACCATATTATTCGGTCGGACAGGGTTCAACTGAAGCTTTCTTT. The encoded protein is CASSPYYSVGQGSTEAFF.

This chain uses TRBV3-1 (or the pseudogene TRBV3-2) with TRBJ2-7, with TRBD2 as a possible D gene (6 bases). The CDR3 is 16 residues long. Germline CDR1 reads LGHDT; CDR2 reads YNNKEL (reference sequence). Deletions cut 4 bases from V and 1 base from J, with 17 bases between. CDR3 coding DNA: TGTGCCAGCAGCCCCACCGGACTATGGGCTTCCTACGAGCAGTACTTC. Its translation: CASSPTGLWASYEQYF.

This chain's CDR3 is CASSFSANQGSTDTQYF. The CDR3 DNA reads as TGTGCCAGCAGCTTCTCGGCTAACCAGGGTAGCACAGATACGCAGTATTTT. The gene calls are TRBV9 and TRBJ2-3; D perhaps matches TRBD1 (5 bases). The V end lost 4 bases, the J end lost 0 bases, and 18 bases lay between the germline ends. The CDR3 sequence is 17 residues long. Germline V lookup: CDR1 SGDLS, CDR2 YYNGEE.

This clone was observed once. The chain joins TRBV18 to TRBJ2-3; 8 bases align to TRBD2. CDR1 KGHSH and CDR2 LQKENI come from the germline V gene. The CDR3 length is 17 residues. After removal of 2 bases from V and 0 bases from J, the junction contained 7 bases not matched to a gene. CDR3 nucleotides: TGTGCCAGCTCACCAAGAACTAGCGGTCCTAGCACAGATACGCAGTATTTT. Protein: CASSPRTSGPSTDTQYF.

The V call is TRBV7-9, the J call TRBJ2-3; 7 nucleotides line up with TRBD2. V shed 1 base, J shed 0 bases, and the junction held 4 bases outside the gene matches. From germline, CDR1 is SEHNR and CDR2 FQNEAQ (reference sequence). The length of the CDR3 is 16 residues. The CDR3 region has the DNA TGTGCCAGCAGCTTAGGACTAGCAGTTAGCACAGATACGCAGTATTTT. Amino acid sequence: CASSLGLAVSTDTQYF.

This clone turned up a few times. CDR3 coding DNA: TGTGCCAGCCCGACGGCCTACGAGCAGTACTTC. This sequence encodes CASPTAYEQYF. This chain connects TRBV6-5 to TRBJ2-7; D is ambiguous. Germline assignment: CDR1 MNHEY and CDR2 SVGAGI. The CDR3 loop spans 11 amino acids. The V and J ends lost 8 bases and 2 bases respectively, with 7 bases between them.

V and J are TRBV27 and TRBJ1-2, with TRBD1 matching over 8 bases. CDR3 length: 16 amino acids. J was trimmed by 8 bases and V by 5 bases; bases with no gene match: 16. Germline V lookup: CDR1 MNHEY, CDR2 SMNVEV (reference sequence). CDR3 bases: TGTGCCAGCAGTCGGTTCACCTCAGGGGGCATTGAAGGCTACACCTTC. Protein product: CASSRFTSGGIEGYTF.

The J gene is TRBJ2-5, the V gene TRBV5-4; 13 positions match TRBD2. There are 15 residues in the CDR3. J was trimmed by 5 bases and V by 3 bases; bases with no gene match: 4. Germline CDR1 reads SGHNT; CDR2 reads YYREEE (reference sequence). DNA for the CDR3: TGTGCCAGCAGCTCGACTAGCGGGGGGCGGGAGACCCAGTACTTC. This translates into CASSSTSGGRETQYF.

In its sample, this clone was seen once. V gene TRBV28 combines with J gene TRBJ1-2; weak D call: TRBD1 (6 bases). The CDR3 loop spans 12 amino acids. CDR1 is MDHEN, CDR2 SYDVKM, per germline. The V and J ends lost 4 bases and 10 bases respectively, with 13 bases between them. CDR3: CASSYDRMDYTF. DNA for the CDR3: TGTGCCAGCAGTTACGACAGGATGGACTACACCTTC.

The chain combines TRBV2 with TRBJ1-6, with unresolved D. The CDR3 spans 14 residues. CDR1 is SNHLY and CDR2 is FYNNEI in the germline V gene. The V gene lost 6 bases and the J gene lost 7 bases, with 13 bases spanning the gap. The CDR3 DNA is TGTGCCAGCAGCCCGAGCCTTGGAAATTCACCCCTCCACTTT. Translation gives CASSPSLGNSPLHF.

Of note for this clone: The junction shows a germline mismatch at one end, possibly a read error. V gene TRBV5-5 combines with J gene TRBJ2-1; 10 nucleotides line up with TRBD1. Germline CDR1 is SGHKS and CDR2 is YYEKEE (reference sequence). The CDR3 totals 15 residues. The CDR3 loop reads CANSFRGQGNNEQFF. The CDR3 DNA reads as TGTGCCAACAGCTTTAGGGGACAGGGGAACAATGAGCAGTTCTTC.

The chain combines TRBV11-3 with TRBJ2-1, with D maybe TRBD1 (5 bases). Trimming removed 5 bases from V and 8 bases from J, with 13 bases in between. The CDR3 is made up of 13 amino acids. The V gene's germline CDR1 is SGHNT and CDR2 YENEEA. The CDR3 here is CASSPVWGDEQFF. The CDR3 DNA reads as TGTGCCAGCAGCCCAGTGTGGGGCGATGAGCAGTTCTTC.